The T cell receptor beta chain described here comes from a study of early T cells in non-severe SARS-CoV-2 infection. About the research overall: It was bulk RNA from unsorted whole blood that was sequenced, and the chains were unpaired.

Separate cDNA molecules each had unique molecular identifiers attached to them. In TCRdb, the 5' RACE reads were re-called with MiXCR into one record per CDR3 protein. The data show about 84,000 distinct CDR3 sequences, 9% to 13% seen once. This clonotype has more than one count but fewer than ten. Material: whole blood. This TCR derives from an adult who was a healthcare worker with PCR-confirmed SARS-CoV-2 infection or an uninfected control (not recorded which).

The CDR3 DNA follows: TGCAGTGCCACCAAGGCGGGAGGCTACACCTTC. Amino acids: CSATKAGGYTF. V and J are TRBV20-1 and TRBJ1-2; D is uncertain. CDR1 and CDR2 (germline): DFQATT, SNEGSKA (reference sequence). V gave up 6 bases and J gave up 8 bases, with 13 bases separating them. This CDR3 contains 11 residues.